The present T cell receptor beta chain was sequenced within a study of blood T cell repertoires in COVID-19. Study-level background: Both acute and convalescent COVID-19 samples were obtained from the United States, Italy and Spain. Sample material is recorded as cDNA or gDNA derived from T cells, B-cell-depleted T cells, or PBMCs.

This CDR3 spans 14 amino acids. Germline assignment: CDR1 MRHNA and CDR2 SNTAGT. The V end was cut by 3 bases, the J end by 6 bases, with 11 bases between. Study processing details: Reference gene primer amplification gave estimated nucleated cell counts. Sequencing was performed with immunoSEQ multiplex PCR; in TCRdb, only in-frame clones are kept and a portion is missing. V, J and clone size derive from that table, while D and trimming were established from the DNA sequence. In the table there are roughly 350,000 clones, roughly 90% of which are singletons. The genes are TRBV6-4 and TRBJ2-2; possibly TRBD1 for D (5 bases). Material for sequencing was peripheral blood. This sequence originates from a woman aged 45 to 65 with active or convalescent COVID-19. The chain's CDR3 is CASSEGVLAGELFF. CDR3 nucleotide sequence: TGTGCCAGCAGTGAAGGGGTTCTTGCCGGGGAGCTGTTTTTT.